These T cell receptor beta chains were read from a single sample in a study of blood T cell repertoires in COVID-19. Sequencing was performed with immunoSEQ multiplex PCR; in TCRdb, only in-frame clones are kept and a portion is missing. There are under 200,000 clones in the sample; 85% occur only once, and more than 5% lies in the top ten. Sequencing was carried out using peripheral blood. Receptors were obtained from a woman aged 45-60 years with COVID-19, enrolled during active disease. Each CDR3 is given with its conserved first and last residue. D genes are given only for firm matches. Clone size is not always given. Where it is, it says once, few, many or a class for expanded clones.

V	J	D	size	DNA	CDR3
TRBV25-1	TRBJ2-5	TRBD1	-	TGTGCCAGCAGCCTAGGGACAGGGCAAGAGACCCAGTACTTC	CASSLGTGQETQYF
TRBV3-1/TRBV3-2	TRBJ2-3	-	-	TGTGCCAGCAGCCCCCAGCGGGTAGCAACAGATACGCAGTATTTT	CASSPQRVATDTQYF
TRBV5-8	TRBJ1-3	-	-	TGTGCCAGCAGCTTGGGCGGGGGAAACACCATATATTTT	CASSLGGGNTIYF
TRBV4-3	TRBJ2-7	TRBD2	-	TGCGCCAGCAGCCAAGATGGAATAGCGGGGAGCTCCTACGAGCAGTACTTC	CASSQDGIAGSSYEQYF
TRBV6-6	TRBJ1-4	-	few	TGTGCCAGCAGTCTAAGCCCCCGTAGACGGGTGCGGGGAGATGAAAAACTGTTTTTT	CASSLSPRRRVRGDEKLFF
TRBV18	TRBJ1-1	TRBD1	-	TGTGCCAGCTCACCCGACAGGGAATGGATGAACACTGAAGCTTTCTTT	CASSPDREWMNTEAFF
TRBV19	TRBJ2-1	TRBD1	-	TGTGCCAGTAGTATTGAGGGCAGGGGGCGAGTTGAGCAGTTCTTC	CASSIEGRGRVEQFF
TRBV5-4	TRBJ1-2	-	-	TGTGCCAGCAGCTTGGATTCAAACTATGGCTACACCTTC	CASSLDSNYGYTF
TRBV7-9	TRBJ1-3	-	-	TGTGCCAGCAGCGCAGGTGGATCTGGAAACACCATATATTTT	CASSAGGSGNTIYF
TRBV7-2	TRBJ2-3	TRBD2	-	TGTGCCAGCAACCGGGGGAGCGGGGCCACAGATACGCAGTATTTT	CASNRGSGATDTQYF
TRBV7-2	TRBJ1-4	TRBD1	-	TGTGCCAGCAGAAATACAGGGGGCGACAATGAAAAACTGTTTTTT	CASRNTGGDNEKLFF
TRBV11-2	TRBJ1-6	-	-	TGTGCCAGCAGGAGCCCGGGACACAATAATTCACCCCTCCACTTT	CASRSPGHNNSPLHF
TRBV5-1	TRBJ1-4	TRBD1	-	TGCGCCAGCAGCTCCCCGCTCCCCGGGACAGGGAATGAAAAACTGTTTTTT	CASSSPLPGTGNEKLFF
TRBV5-1	TRBJ1-1	-	few	TGCGCCAGCAGCTTGGGGTCAAGCAACACTGAAGCTTTCTTT	CASSLGSSNTEAFF
TRBV27	TRBJ2-1	TRBD2	many	TGTGCCAGCAGTCCGCTGACTAGCGGGGGGACGGAGCAGTTCTTC	CASSPLTSGGTEQFF
TRBV18	TRBJ2-7	-	-	TGTGCCAGCTCACCACCTTCCTCTCTCGAGCAGTACTTC	CASSPPSSLEQYF
TRBV6-5	TRBJ2-6	-	-	TGTGCCAGCAGTTCCAGGACAGCTGGGGCCAACGTCCTGACTTTC	CASSSRTAGANVLTF
TRBV3-1/TRBV3-2	TRBJ1-5	TRBD1	-	TGTGCCAGCAGCCAAATGACAGGGGGGAATCAGCCCCAGCATTTT	CASSQMTGGNQPQHF